The 10 T cell receptor beta chains below come from one sample, sequenced in a study of long-term antiretroviral therapy in people with HIV (dated by TCRdb to between 2021 and 2024). The immunoSEQ hsTCRB v3.0 assay was used at survey level resolution to sequence the TRB variable region. Imported from immuneACCESS, the table was reduced by TCRdb to in-frame sequences with V and J called. These copies leave out some clones; in studies compared against another copy, an unresolved V gene accounts for under half, and the cause of the remainder is not known. The sample contains about 20,000 clones, approximately 82% of them found a single time. The biggest ten clones account for roughly 10% of the sample. This sample comprised unsorted PBMCs, obtained less than 2.5 years after starting antiretroviral therapy. The receptors here all came from a man aged 40-55 years with HIV.

This chain's CDR3 is CASSQDREETQYF. CDR3 DNA sequence: TGTGCCAGCAGTCAGGACCGGGAGGAGACCCAGTACTTC. The chain couples TRBV11-1 to TRBJ2-5; perhaps TRBD2 as D (6 bases). V was trimmed by 6 bases and J by 5 bases, leaving 13 bases between them. CDR1 is SGHAT and CDR2 is FQDESV in the germline V gene (reference sequence). The CDR3 extends over 13 amino acids.

The chain has TRBV18 and TRBJ2-3, with D perhaps being TRBD1 or TRBD2 (5 bases each). V gave up 3 bases and J gave up 4 bases, with 8 bases separating them. This CDR3 has 13 amino acids. Germline V lookup: CDR1 KGHSH, CDR2 LQKENI. The CDR3 loop is CASSPRGPDTQYF. Here the CDR3 DNA reads TGTGCCAGCTCACCGAGGGGCCCAGATACGCAGTATTTT.

V and J are TRBV5-6 and TRBJ2-7; 7 nucleotides align to TRBD1. Looked up from germline, CDR1 is SGHDT and CDR2 is YYEEEE. This CDR3 comprises 16 residues. V lost 2 bases to trimming and J lost 0 bases; unmatched junction nucleotides: 8. CDR3 nucleotide sequence: TGTGCCAGCAGCTTTTTAGGGACAGCCAACTCCTACGAGCAGTACTTC. Its protein is CASSFLGTANSYEQYF. The full variable domain, its missing parts supplied by reference TRBV5-6 and TRBJ2-7, is DAGVTQSPTHLIKTRGQQVTLRCSPKSGHDTVSWYQQALGQGPQFIFQYYEEEERQRGNFPDRFSGHQFPNYSSELNVNALLLGDSALYLCASSFLGTANSYEQYFGPGTRLTVT.

The chain couples TRBV10-2 to TRBJ2-2, with 9 bases lining up with TRBD2. The CDR3 loop spans 14 amino acids. Per germline, CDR1 WSHSY and CDR2 SAAADI. With V trimmed by 6 bases and J by 3 bases, 2 bases remained unmatched. The chain's CDR3 is CASRVAGDTGELFF. Written as DNA, the CDR3 is TGCGCCAGCAGGGTAGCGGGGGACACCGGGGAGCTGTTTTTT.

The chain recombines TRBV4-1 with TRBJ2-3; D is unresolved. The CDR3 consists of 15 residues. Trimming removed 2 bases at V and 2 bases at J, with 11 bases between. Germline lookup yields CDR1 MGHRA and CDR2 YSYEKL. CDR3 DNA: TGCGCCAGCAGCCAAAGGGCGACTTTCACAGATACGCAGTATTTT. Translating it yields CASSQRATFTDTQYF.

The chain combines TRBV27 with TRBJ2-7; D possibly uses TRBD1 or TRBD2 (5 bases each). CDR3 length equals 13 residues. V was clipped by 6 bases and J by 2 bases, with 11 bases between them. CDR1 and CDR2 (germline): MNHEY, SMNVEV (reference sequence). The CDR3 region is CASSLGPTYEQYF. The DNA of the CDR3 is TGTGCCAGCAGCCTGGGACCAACCTACGAGCAGTACTTC.

Details on this clone: One end of the junction does not line up with germline, which may come from a read error. This chain uses TRBV30 with TRBJ2-1, with D tentatively TRBD2 (6 bases). The CDR3 consists of 14 residues. Germline V lookup: CDR1 GTSNPN, CDR2 SVGIG (reference sequence). CDR3 in amino acids: CAWSVLPDYPNPVF. CDR3 bases: TGTGCCTGGAGTGTACTCCCGGACTACCCTAATCCTGTCTTC. Combining the CDR3 with reference TRBV30 and TRBJ2-1 gives the whole variable domain SQTIHQWPATLVQPVGSPLSLECTVEGTSNPNLYWYRQAAGRGLQLLFYSVGIGQISSEVPQNLSASRPQDRQFILSSKKLLLSDSGFYLCAWSVLPDYPNPVFGPGTRLTVL.

This clone was found a few times. V is TRBV11-2 and J is TRBJ2-7; 7 bases are shared with TRBD1. Trimming at V came to 4 bases and at J to 0 bases, leaving 9 bases not matched to a gene. This CDR3 contains 16 residues. Germline lookup yields CDR1 SGHAT and CDR2 FQNNGV. The CDR3 DNA is TGTGCCAGCAGCTCCCCCCGGACAGGTACCTCCTACGAGCAGTACTTC. This translates into CASSSPRTGTSYEQYF.

V is TRBV6-5 and J is TRBJ2-3, with D maybe TRBD2 (6 bases). This CDR3 comprises 14 residues. With 5 bases removed from V and 4 bases from J, the gap between germline ends came to 13 bases. Germline V gives CDR1 MNHEY, CDR2 SVGAGI. CDR3 in amino acids: CASSEGGVPDTQYF. CDR3 nucleotide sequence: TGTGCCAGCAGTGAAGGAGGGGTCCCAGATACGCAGTATTTT.

The chain carries TRBV11-2 and TRBJ2-7; D call uncertain. The germline CDR1 and CDR2 sequences are SGHAT and FQNNGV. V was trimmed by 5 bases and J by 2 bases, leaving 10 bases between them. The CDR3 is 13 amino acids. CDR3 in amino acids: CASSAGPTYEQYF. The CDR3 region has the DNA TGTGCCAGCAGCGCCGGGCCTACCTACGAGCAGTACTTC. Combining the CDR3 with reference TRBV11-2 and TRBJ2-7 gives the whole variable domain EAGVAQSPRYKIIEKRQSVAFWCNPISGHATLYWYQQILGQGPKLLIQFQNNGVVDDSQLPKDRFSAERLKGVDSTLKIQPAKLEDSAVYLCASSAGPTYEQYFGPGTRLTVT.